The subject of this entry is one T cell receptor (beta chain). This clonotype occurred a few times. Its antigen remains undetermined. There are no base qualities to consult, and no much larger clone falls within one base. This entry is derived from a study of blood T cells in healthy people across ages (dated by TCRdb to about 2015). With respect to the entire study: Template switching captured roughly one uniquely barcoded TCR beta cDNA molecule per two T cells in model experiments. Two additional independent replicas of 1 million unique cDNA reads from the same blood draw were analyzed for two donors (one aged 18 to 30 and one aged 80 or older). The donors were divided into four age groups: young (average 16 years), middle-aged (around 37), aged (about 61) and long-lived (approximately 74). The study measured age-related changes in TCR beta repertoire diversity using deep sequencing normalized with unique cDNA molecular identifiers.

Library preparation was by 5' RACE. TCRdb names Illumina HiSeq 2500 as the instrument used. A second PCR of roughly 6 to 11 cycles was run with a J-beta primer mix and a sample-barcoded 5' primer. Each TCR beta cDNA molecule received a unique molecular identifier from a template-switch 5' adaptor carrying 12 random nucleotides. Each sample yielded at least 2.5 million CDR3-containing paired-end reads. First-strand cDNA was synthesized from all RNA with the Mint cDNA synthesis kit, primed by a TRBC-specific oligonucleotide. After uracil-DNA glycosylase treatment, a first 18-cycle PCR used universal primers M1SS and BC2_uni_R on all cDNA. For the original study's pipeline: Normalization of each sample was performed by random selection of 1 million high-quality reads, each carrying a distinct molecular identifier. Reads sharing molecular identifiers were discarded rather than binned into consensus sequences. MiTCR, set to a Q25 quality threshold and the strictest error-elimination algorithm, was used for CDR3 identification, clonotype clustering and error correction. A nonparametric unseen species model using Euler transformation provided a lower-bound estimate of total TCR beta diversity. The public sequencing data were trimmed at Q25 with fastp and processed into clonotypes with MiXCR by TCRdb, which kept only in-frame beta chains. Identical CDR3 protein sequences are pooled into one entry, listed with their most common genes and DNA. These V and J calls rely on TCRdb rather than the paper's analysis. A total of nearly 800,000 distinct CDR3 sequences appear in this sample, roughly 25% of them only once. Of the sample, roughly 3.8% is held by the ten largest clones.

Systemically healthy Caucasian individuals from Russia, 39 in total and aged about 6 to 100 years, were included as donors. Each donor gave 8 to 10 milliliters of peripheral blood, collected into EDTA-treated Vacutainer tubes. Ficoll-Paque density-gradient centrifugation was used to isolate PBMCs, with at least 6.5 million per sample. Trizol reagent was used to extract total RNA from the PBMCs, yielding at least 5 micrograms per sample. The percentages of naive CD45RAhigh/CD27high T cells were determined by flow cytometry on a PBMC aliquot from every donor. Including the terminal cysteine and phenylalanine, the CDR3 comprises 14 residues. Of all the DNA, just the CDR3 is kept, 42 bases in frame from base 1. V is pared back by 2 bases and J by 2 bases, with 7 bases lying between the germline termini. From a lookup of the germline V gene, CDR1 and CDR2 are MDHEN and SYDVKM. Findings and caveats that apply to the study as a whole: Compared with the aged group, more naive CD4+ T cells, fewer expanded clones and increased TCR diversity were shown by the long-lived group, suggesting age selection. Observed TCR beta diversity per million T cells fell roughly linearly with age, and a significant reduction was already apparent by age about 36. Total diversity estimates from one million sequenced T cells were considered lower bounds and underestimates. Observed TCR beta diversity correlated strongly with the percentage of naive T cells measured by flow cytometry. Because donor CMV infection status was unknown, age-related changes in expanded clonotypes were potentially confounded. Conclusive comparison of naive and antigen-experienced compartments was prevented by the profiling of bulk unsorted PBMCs.

These sequences were also reported in another study, on T cells of mothers and their children. As the second study states: Nine systemically healthy Caucasian individuals served as donors, namely three mothers together with their six children. cDNA synthesis used all of the extracted RNA, with around 1.6 ug of RNA in each 15 ul reaction. In the second PCR, the M1S primer added sample barcodes and 2-4 random nucleotides. Each mother yielded over 8.5 million TCR beta CDR3 reads and each child roughly 3 million reads. Thymic selection similarly shapes TCR recombination output in related and unrelated pairs, with minor effect from inherited differences. Related mother-child pairs always showed normalized repertoire overlap that was slightly higher than in unrelated mother-child pairs, though the difference was never significant. No persistent microchimeric T cell clones were found, with a detection sensitivity of approximately 110 clones per million clonotypes. In the study, deep NGS was used to compare the TCR beta repertoires of mothers and children, and features distinguishing related mother-child pairs from unrelated individuals were sought. On average, the children were approximately 11 +/- 4 years old, while the mothers were about 37 +/- 4 years old. After adapters were ligated using NEBNext reagents, the libraries underwent 100+100 nt paired-end sequencing on an Illumina HiSeq 2000. To avoid cross-contamination, the mother libraries and the child libraries were prepared a month apart and sequenced in separate runs. For each donor, somewhere between about 500,000 and 2,300,000 distinct TCR beta clonotypes were identified. Naive TCR beta clonotypes were estimated from low-frequency clonotypes matched to each donor's FACS-determined naive share, without sorting.

This chain is built from TRBV28 and TRBJ2-1; the D gene identity is not certain. The clonotype was recovered from a boy under 18 in good health. The specimen was blood. CDR3 region: CASSLLSPYNEQFF. The DNA is TGTGCCAGCAGTTTACTGTCCCCCTACAATGAGCAGTTCTTC.